Listed below are T cell receptor beta chains from one sample, sequenced in a study of T-cell reconstitution after alpha-beta-depleted transplantation in children. Each CDR3 protein is one row after TCRdb ran MiXCR on the PCR reads. Of 670,000 or so distinct CDR3 sequences in the sample, around 14% were seen once. The sample consisted of PBMCs, taken before TCRalphabeta/CD19-depleted stem cell transplant. The receptors stem from a girl aged 2 to 9 with congenital amegakaryocytic thrombocytopenia, due to receive a stem cell transplant. CDR3s include the opening cysteine and the closing phenylalanine or tryptophan. Each record gives: V gene, D gene, clone size, J gene, CDR3 DNA, CDR3 protein. D genes are given only for firm matches. Clone size appears in some rows only: once, few, many, or a class for an expanded clone.

>TRBV7-8|TRBD2|many|TRBJ2-1
TGTGCCAGCAGCTCCCTTCCCCTAGCGGGAGGCCCAAGTGAGCAGTTCTTC
CASSSLPLAGGPSEQFF
>TRBV6-5|TRBD1|few|TRBJ1-2
TGTGCCAGCAGTCGGGACAGATCTGGCTACACCTTC
CASSRDRSGYTF
>TRBV2|TRBD2|.|TRBJ2-3
TGTGCCAGCAGCCGTTATGGACTAGCGGGAGGAGATACGCAGTATTTT
CASSRYGLAGGDTQYF
>TRBV20-1|.|few|TRBJ2-1
TGCAGTGCTAGAGATTCACGGATAGGTAATGAGCAGTTCTTC
CSARDSRIGNEQFF
>TRBV27|.|many|TRBJ2-3
TGTGCCAGCAGTTTATTTGTGGGAGGCACAGATACGCAGTATTTT
CASSLFVGGTDTQYF
>TRBV5-1|.|many|TRBJ1-2
TGCGCCAGCAGCCGTCAGGAGTCTAACTATGGCTACACCTTC
CASSRQESNYGYTF
>TRBV29-1|.|many|TRBJ2-1
TGCAGCGTTGACGGCGGGGTGTACAATGAGCAGTTCTTC
CSVDGGVYNEQFF
>TRBV14|.|few|TRBJ2-1
TGTGCCAGCAGCCCCCTTCGGGATCTAGGTAGCTCCTACAATGAGCAGTTCTTC
CASSPLRDLGSSYNEQFF
>TRBV12-3/TRBV12-4|.|few|TRBJ1-1
TGTGCCAGCAGCTCTTTCCTCCGGAGCACTGAAGCTTTCTTT
CASSSFLRSTEAFF
>TRBV29-1|.|.|TRBJ2-3
TGCAGCGTTCTGGTCCAGGGGGGATTAGATACGCAGTATTTT
CSVLVQGGLDTQYF
>TRBV19|.|few|TRBJ1-4
TGTGCCAGTATAGGGACAACTAATGAAAAACTGTTTTTT
CASIGTTNEKLFF
>TRBV5-1|TRBD2|few|TRBJ2-1
TGCGCCAGCAGCAAGTCGACTAGCGCCACTTACAATGAGCAGTTCTTC
CASSKSTSATYNEQFF
>TRBV7-9|.|few|TRBJ2-5
TGTGCCTCCATGGCCGGGGGCCTAGAGACCCAGTACTTC
CASMAGGLETQYF
>TRBV6-2/TRBV6-3|TRBD2|many|TRBJ2-1
TGTGCCAGCACCACAAGGTCTAGCGGGGCCAGCGATGAGCAGTTCTTC
CASTTRSSGASDEQFF
>TRBV5-1|TRBD2|many|TRBJ2-5
TGCGCCAGCAGCAATGCACCGGGACTAGCGGAAGAGACCCAGTACTTC
CASSNAPGLAEETQYF
>TRBV28|.|many|TRBJ2-3
TGTGCCAGCAGTTTAGGTTCGGGGGCCGTAGATACGCAGTATTTT
CASSLGSGAVDTQYF
>TRBV12-3/TRBV12-4|TRBD1|many|TRBJ2-7
TGTGCCAGCAGTTTGACAGGGGGCGCCGAGCAGTACTTC
CASSLTGGAEQYF
>TRBV20-1|.|many|TRBJ2-7
TGCAGTGCTAGGCCGCGGACCTACGAGCAGTACTTC
CSARPRTYEQYF
>TRBV12-5|.|.|TRBJ2-3
TGTGCTAGTGGTTTGGGCGTTGCCGGGGGATCCTATACGCAGTATTTT
CASGLGVAGGSYTQYF
>TRBV20-1|TRBD1|few|TRBJ2-7
TGCAGTGCTATCCCAACCGGGACAGGGTCATTCGAGCAGTACTTC
CSAIPTGTGSFEQYF
>TRBV4-1|.|.|TRBJ2-1
TGCGCCAGCAGCCTGGAACCACCCGCGTCCAATGAGCAGTTCTTC
CASSLEPPASNEQFF
>TRBV5-1|.|.|TRBJ2-1
TGCGCCAGCAGCTTGACGGGCGGGTTTGGGTCCTACAATGAGCAGTTCTTC
CASSLTGGFGSYNEQFF
>TRBV7-2|.|many|TRBJ1-2
TGTGCCAGCAGCTTAGAAAGGACTACCCTCTATGGCTACACCTTC
CASSLERTTLYGYTF
>TRBV5-6|TRBD2|.|TRBJ2-1
TGTGCCAGCAGCCGACCGGGACTAGCGGGAACGCATGAGCAGTTCTTC
CASSRPGLAGTHEQFF
>TRBV5-1|.|few|TRBJ2-2
TGCGCCAGCAGCCAGGCAACTGAGACCGGGGAGCTGTTTTTT
CASSQATETGELFF
>TRBV12-3/TRBV12-4|.|many|TRBJ2-7
TGTGCCAGCAGTTTCGTTGTGGGAGGCGGAGAGCAGTACTTC
CASSFVVGGGEQYF
>TRBV27|.|few|TRBJ2-7
TGTGCCAGCAGCCCGAGACTAAGGGGTCCTCACTCCTACGAGCAGTACTTC
CASSPRLRGPHSYEQYF
>TRBV15|.|.|TRBJ2-1
TGTGCCACTAGGGACACAAGGCCCGAGCAGTTCTTC
CATRDTRPEQFF
>TRBV6-1|.|many|TRBJ1-2
TGTGCCAGCAGTGACCTAATCTGGGACTATGGCTACACCTTC
CASSDLIWDYGYTF
>TRBV7-6|.|many|TRBJ2-3
TGTGCCAGCAGCTTAGGGTATACGCAGTATTTT
CASSLGYTQYF
>TRBV5-6|.|few|TRBJ2-1
TGTGCCAGCAGCCCCCTCTCGGGGGCTTCCTACAATGAGCAGTTCTTC
CASSPLSGASYNEQFF